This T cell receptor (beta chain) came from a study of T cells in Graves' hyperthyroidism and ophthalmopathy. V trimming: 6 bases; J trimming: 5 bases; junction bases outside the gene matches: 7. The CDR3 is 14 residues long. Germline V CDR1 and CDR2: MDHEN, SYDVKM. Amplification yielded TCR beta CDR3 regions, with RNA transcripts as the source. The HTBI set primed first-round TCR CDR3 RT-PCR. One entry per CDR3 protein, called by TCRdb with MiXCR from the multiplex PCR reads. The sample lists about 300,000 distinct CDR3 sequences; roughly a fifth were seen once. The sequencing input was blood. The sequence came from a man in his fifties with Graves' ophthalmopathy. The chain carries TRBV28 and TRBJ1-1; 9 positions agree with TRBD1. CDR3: CASRGTGWGTEAFF. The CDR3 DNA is TGTGCCAGCAGAGGGACAGGGTGGGGGACTGAAGCTTTCTTT. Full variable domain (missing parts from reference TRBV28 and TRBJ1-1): DVKVTQSSRYLVKRTGEKVFLECVQDMDHENMFWYRQDPGLGLRLIYFSYDVKMKEKGDIPEGYSVSREKKERFSLILESASTNQTSMYLCASRGTGWGTEAFFGQGTRLTVV.